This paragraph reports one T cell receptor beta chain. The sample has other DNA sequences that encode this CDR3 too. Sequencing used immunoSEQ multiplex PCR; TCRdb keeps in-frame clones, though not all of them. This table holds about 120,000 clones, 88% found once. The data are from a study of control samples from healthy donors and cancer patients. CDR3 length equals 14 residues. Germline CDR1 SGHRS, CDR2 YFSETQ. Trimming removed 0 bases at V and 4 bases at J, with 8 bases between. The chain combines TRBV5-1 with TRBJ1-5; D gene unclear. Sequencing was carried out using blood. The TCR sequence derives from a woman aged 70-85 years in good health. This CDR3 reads CASSLGGPNQPQHF. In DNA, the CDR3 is TGCGCCAGCAGCTTGGGAGGGCCTAATCAGCCCCAGCATTTT.